The 15 T cell receptor beta chains given below trace back to one sample, sequenced in a study of T cell responses to AZD1222 COVID-19 vaccine. Profiled with immunoSEQ multiplex PCR; TCRdb holds only in-frame clones, not every one. The table has 75,000 to 100,000 clones, 80% to 95% seen once. Sequenced here: peripheral blood, sampled 28 days after the second AZD1222 dose. The receptors originated from an adult who received the AZD1222 COVID-19 vaccine.

The V gene is TRBV19, the J gene TRBJ2-1; 9 bases are a match to TRBD2. Trimming removed 2 bases from V and 6 bases from J; junction bases left unmatched: 11. The CDR3 has 17 residues. Germline-derived CDR1 and CDR2 are LNHDA and SQIVND (reference sequence). The CDR3 loop is CASSIMSAGGPANEQFF. CDR3 sequence (DNA): TGTGCCAGTAGTATAATGTCGGCGGGGGGGCCAGCCAATGAGCAGTTCTTC.

V gene TRBV30 combines with J gene TRBJ1-1; 9 bases agree with TRBD1. Unmatched junction bases numbered 4, after V lost 0 bases and J lost 11 bases. In germline, CDR1 is GTSNPN, CDR2 SVGIG (reference sequence). The CDR3 loop spans 12 amino acids. CDR3 DNA sequence: TGTGCCTGGAGTGTAGGACAGGGGACTGCTTTCTTT. This translates into CAWSVGQGTAFF.

This clone has just one count. The CDR3, as DNA: TGTGCCAGCAGCTTAGTTGGGGGGCCGGGAAACACCATATATTTT. This encodes CASSLVGGPGNTIYF. The rearrangement links TRBV7-9 to TRBJ1-3, with D perhaps TRBD1 (6 bases). Germline loops: CDR1 SEHNR, CDR2 FQNEAQ (reference sequence). With 1 base removed from V and 4 bases from J, the gap between germline ends came to 11 bases. The CDR3 loop spans 15 amino acids.

This CDR3 reads CASSEGTGRGEAFF. The CDR3 nucleotides are TGTGCCAGCAGCGAAGGGACAGGGCGGGGTGAAGCTTTCTTT. The rearrangement links TRBV9 to TRBJ1-1; 9 bases are shared with TRBD1. Losses at the gene ends were 3 bases for V and 7 bases for J; bases not matched to a gene: 7. From germline, CDR1 is SGDLS and CDR2 YYNGEE. The CDR3 loop spans 14 amino acids.

In regard to this clone: The same CDR3 can be traced to other DNA sequences in this sample. The CDR3, as DNA: TGTGCCAGCAGTGAAGAGTATGGCTACACCTTC. It specifies CASSEEYGYTF. The gene calls are TRBV6-1 and TRBJ1-2; no firm D call. This CDR3 is 11 amino acids long. Between the trimmed V and J ends, which lost 1 base and 5 bases, there was a span of 2 bases. Germline V CDR1 and CDR2: MNHNS, SASEGT.

This clone was found once. The J gene is TRBJ2-5, the V gene TRBV9; weak D call: TRBD1 (5 bases). Germline CDR1 SGDLS, CDR2 YYNGEE. The CDR3 sequence is 13 residues long. Trimming removed 2 bases from V and 5 bases from J, with 10 bases in between. CDR3 in amino acids: CASSVRVGETQYF. In DNA, the CDR3 is TGTGCCAGCAGCGTCAGGGTTGGGGAGACCCAGTACTTC.

This clone was counted between two and nine times. The chain combines TRBV9 with TRBJ2-5, with 10 bases lining up with TRBD1. Germline V lookup: CDR1 SGDLS, CDR2 YYNGEE. The CDR3 contains 14 residues. V lost 4 bases, J lost 7 bases, and 7 bases stayed unmatched. The CDR3 DNA reads as TGTGCCAGCAGCATCGGGACAGGGGTTGGGACCCAGTACTTC. Translation: CASSIGTGVGTQYF.

The chain has TRBV6-4 and TRBJ1-1; 7 bases agree with TRBD1. This CDR3 contains 14 residues. The germline CDR1 and CDR2 sequences are MRHNA and SNTAGT. V shed 3 bases and J 5 bases; nucleotides not matched to a gene: 6. The CDR3 nucleotides read TGTGCCAGCAGTGAAAAGACAGGGAAGACTGAAGCTTTCTTT. Encoded protein: CASSEKTGKTEAFF.

V is TRBV19 and J is TRBJ1-1; TRBD1 might be the D (5 bases). Germline CDR1 LNHDA, CDR2 SQIVND (reference sequence). V gave up 11 bases and J gave up 5 bases, with 24 bases separating them. The CDR3 covers 15 residues. The CDR3 sequence is CAPRLGAGQGTEAFF. CDR3 DNA: TGTGCCCCCAGGCTCGGGGCAGGCCAGGGAACTGAAGCTTTCTTT.

This sequence joins TRBV28 and TRBJ1-5; D is undetermined. The germline CDR1 and CDR2 sequences are MDHEN and SYDVKM. Between the trimmed V and J ends, which lost 0 bases and 2 bases, there was a span of 8 bases. The CDR3 extends over 15 amino acids. The DNA of the CDR3 is TGTGCCAGCAGTTTATGGGGGAACCGCAATCAGCCCCAGCATTTT. Translating it yields CASSLWGNRNQPQHF.

This clone came up once. The rearrangement links TRBV9 to TRBJ2-7; tentatively, D is TRBD1 (6 bases). The V and J ends lost 0 bases and 6 bases respectively, with 13 bases between them. The CDR3 contains 14 residues. Germline V gene data show CDR1 as SGDLS and CDR2 as YYNGEE. CDR3 protein: CASSVAQGYGEQYF. In DNA, the CDR3 is TGTGCCAGCAGCGTAGCCCAGGGGTATGGCGAGCAGTACTTC.

This rearrangement joins TRBV4-1 to TRBJ2-7; 10 positions match TRBD2. Germline values: CDR1 MGHRA, CDR2 YSYEKL. The CDR3 totals 15 residues. V was clipped by 3 bases and J by 3 bases; unmatched bases: 5. Written as DNA, the CDR3 is TGCGCCAGCAGCCACCCAGCGGGGGGGCTCTACGAGCAGTACTTC. Translating gives CASSHPAGGLYEQYF.

This CDR3 reads CASSITFTDTQYF. The CDR3 nucleotides are TGTGCCAGCAGCATCACTTTCACAGATACGCAGTATTTT. The chain couples TRBV5-5 to TRBJ2-3; D remains unclear. Germline CDR1 reads SGHKS; CDR2 reads YYEKEE (reference sequence). This CDR3 is built from 13 residues. V lost 4 bases, J lost 2 bases, and 8 bases lay in between. Looking up the rest from reference TRBV5-5 and TRBJ2-3 gives the full variable domain: DAGVTQSPTHLIKTRGQQVTLRCSPISGHKSVSWYQQVLGQGPQFIFQYYEKEERGRGNFPDRFSARQFPNYSSELNVNALLLGDSALYLCASSITFTDTQYFGPGTRLTVL.

V usage is TRBV28 and J usage is TRBJ2-1; D tentatively reads TRBD1 or TRBD2 (5 bases each). Germline CDR1 and CDR2: MDHEN and SYDVKM. V was clipped by 2 bases and J by 6 bases, with 11 bases between them. CDR3 length: 14 residues. CDR3 sequence: CASSLGGLGNEQFF. CDR3 DNA: TGTGCCAGCAGTTTAGGGGGTTTGGGCAATGAGCAGTTCTTC.

The chain uses TRBV7-2 and TRBJ1-4; D perhaps matches TRBD1 (5 bases). From germline, CDR1 is SGHTA and CDR2 FQGNSA. This CDR3 has 15 residues. The V end lost 5 bases, the J end lost 8 bases, and 18 bases lay between the germline ends. This CDR3 reads CASSLGLTEIEKLFF. CDR3 sequence (DNA): TGTGCCAGCAGCCTCGGACTGACAGAGATAGAAAAACTGTTTTTT.